This TCR beta chain came from a study of post-analysis software for immune sequencing data. Whole-study context: The patients showed relapsing-remitting, secondary progressive and progressive-relapsing multiple sclerosis courses. Whole-study findings and limits: With TRBV5-6, TRBV5-1 and TRBV20-1 included, about five TRBV segments were more frequent in patients than in controls. Normalized Chao1 diversity in multiple sclerosis patients fell significantly below that of controls.

Details on this clonotype: As yet, its antigen is unknown.

Unique molecular identifiers were present in the TCR beta cDNA libraries. Each batch of about 0.85 to 10 million T cells produced approximately 470,000 cDNA molecules. TCRdb called the PCR reads again in MiXCR, with one record for every CDR3 protein. This table holds approximately 350,000 distinct CDR3 sequences, less than 40% found once. V lost 4 bases to trimming and J lost 1 base; unmatched junction nucleotides: 6. The CDR3 extends over 16 amino acids. Germline V gives CDR1 SEHNR, CDR2 FQNEAQ (reference sequence). This sequence was found in a girl under 18 with multiple sclerosis. The sequenced sample consisted of blood. The chain uses TRBV7-9 and TRBJ1-1; 10 bases line up with TRBD1. CDR3 DNA: TGTGCCAGCAGCTCCGCGGGGGACAGGGGGAACACTGAAGCTTTCTTT. It specifies CASSSAGDRGNTEAFF.